These 32 T cell receptor beta chains were sequenced from one sample in a study of beta chain features in type 1 diabetes. Of the isolated RNA, all was reverse transcribed, and so the sequenced material was expressed TCRB transcripts. Libraries were prepared by immunoSEQ multiplex PCR; TCRdb keeps only in-frame clonotypes and omits some of them. The sample records some 270,000 clones, 13% to 15% being singletons. The sequenced sample was naive CD4+ T cells from blood. The receptors come from a woman in her thirties or forties in good health.

DNA for the CDR3: TGTGCCAGCTCCTACCCTGGACAGGGCGACAAGGGTACGCAGTATTTT. Amino acid sequence: CASSYPGQGDKGTQYF. The chain joins TRBV18 to TRBJ2-3; TRBD1 aligns across 8 bases. Germline-derived CDR1 and CDR2 are KGHSH and LQKENI. The J segment lost 8 bases and the V segment lost 6 bases, leaving 16 bases of the junction unmatched. The CDR3 has 16 amino acids.

This clone has a handful of counts. The V call is TRBV12-5, the J call TRBJ1-4; D might be TRBD1 (6 bases). V dropped 4 bases and J dropped 3 bases, with 9 bases sitting between them. CDR3 size: 14 residues. Germline-derived CDR1 and CDR2 are LGHNT and FRNRAP. Here the CDR3 DNA reads TGTGCTAGTGGTTCTGGACAGCCTAATGAAAAACTGTTTTTT. Protein sequence: CASGSGQPNEKLFF. Complete variable domain (other parts from reference TRBV12-5 and TRBJ1-4): DARVTQTPRHKVTEMGQEVTMRCQPILGHNTVFWYRQTMMQGLELLAYFRNRAPLDDSGMPKDRFSAEMPDATLATLKIQPSEPRDSAVYFCASGSGQPNEKLFFGSGTQLSVL.

The J gene is TRBJ1-6, the V gene TRBV27; perhaps TRBD1 as D (6 bases). The V end was cut by 6 bases, the J end by 6 bases, with 12 bases between. Germline V lookup: CDR1 MNHEY, CDR2 SMNVEV (reference sequence). The CDR3 sequence is 14 residues long. For the CDR3, the DNA is TGTGCCAGCAGGCAGACAGGAGCTAATTCACCCCTCCACTTT. It translates to CASRQTGANSPLHF.

The chain couples TRBV19 to TRBJ1-4; 7 bases match TRBD1. Losses at the gene ends were 4 bases for V and 2 bases for J; bases not matched to a gene: 4. This CDR3 is 15 amino acids long. CDR1 and CDR2 from the germline V gene are LNHDA and SQIVND (reference sequence). CDR3 sequence reads: CASSTTDRTNEKLFF. CDR3 coding DNA: TGTGCCAGTAGTACAACGGACAGGACTAATGAAAAACTGTTTTTT.

This clone came up a few times. V gene TRBV5-4 combines with J gene TRBJ1-2; tentative D call: TRBD1 (6 bases). Germline V gene sequence: CDR1 SGHNT, CDR2 YYREEE (reference sequence). Trimming pared 2 bases from V and 8 bases from J, leaving 22 bases between. The CDR3 consists of 16 residues. Here the CDR3 DNA reads TGTGCCAGCAGCTTTTTCTTCGGGGGGCGAGGGAAAGGCTACACCTTC. Its translation is CASSFFFGGRGKGYTF.

The V and J genes are TRBV11-2 and TRBJ1-4; D is unresolved. Germline V gene data show CDR1 as SGHAT and CDR2 as FQNNGV. The V end was cut by 2 bases, the J end by 3 bases, with 10 bases between. The CDR3 extends over 15 amino acids. CDR3: CASSLRLQSNEKLFF. Here the CDR3 DNA reads TGTGCCAGCAGCTTAAGACTCCAATCTAATGAAAAACTGTTTTTT.

This clone was detected many times. The chain employs TRBV25-1 and TRBJ2-1, with 9 bases identical to TRBD1. The junction had 2 bases not matched to a gene; V was cut back by 4 bases and J by 10 bases. Germline CDR1 is MGHDK and CDR2 is SYGVNS. The CDR3 is 12 residues long. CDR3 coding DNA: TGTGCCAGCAGTGTCGACAGGGGGGAGCAGTTCTTC. Protein product: CASSVDRGEQFF.

This clone was counted only a few times. The gene calls are TRBV5-4 and TRBJ1-2; no definite D call. Per germline, CDR1 SGHNT and CDR2 YYREEE (reference sequence). V was shortened by 4 bases and J by 2 bases, with 12 bases between the two germline ends. CDR3 length equals 14 residues. The CDR3 coding sequence is TGTGCCAGCAGCCCCTCGAGGCAGAACTATGGCTACACCTTC. Translation: CASSPSRQNYGYTF.

The chain recombines TRBV4-3 with TRBJ1-2; 10 nucleotides line up with TRBD1. Germline V gene data show CDR1 as LGHNA and CDR2 as YSLEER. V lost 3 bases, J lost 2 bases, and 3 bases stayed unmatched. The CDR3 runs to 15 residues. CDR3 sequence reads: CASSQWDRGNYGYTF. CDR3 sequence (DNA): TGCGCCAGCAGCCAGTGGGACAGGGGAAACTATGGCTACACCTTC.

The chain uses TRBV11-2 and TRBJ2-2; no firm D call. V lost 6 bases and J 3 bases, leaving 8 bases between the germline ends. The CDR3 has 13 amino acids. CDR1 is SGHAT and CDR2 is FQNNGV in the germline V gene. The CDR3 region is CASRRQHTGELFF. CDR3 nucleotide sequence: TGTGCCAGCAGACGACAACACACCGGGGAGCTGTTTTTT.

The chain joins TRBV6-1 to TRBJ1-1, with a possible D match to TRBD1 (5 bases). Per the germline V gene, CDR1 is MNHNS and CDR2 is SASEGT. This CDR3 is 14 amino acids long. The ends were cut back, 4 bases at V and 0 bases at J, with 9 bases in the middle. The CDR3 region is CASSVDRLNTEAFF. DNA for the CDR3: TGTGCCAGCAGTGTAGACAGATTGAACACTGAAGCTTTCTTT.

Here the CDR3 DNA reads TGTGCCAGCCTAGACGACGAGCAGTACTTC. Its protein product is CASLDDEQYF. The chain recombines TRBV5-6 with TRBJ2-7, with unresolved D. This CDR3 has 10 amino acids. Germline assignment: CDR1 SGHDT and CDR2 YYEEEE. V was pared by 7 bases and J by 5 bases, with 7 bases between.

Notes on this clone: Other DNA sequences in the same sample also yield this CDR3. CDR3 nucleotide sequence: TGTGCCAGCTCCCCCACTAGCGGGGGGGCAGGTGATACGCAGTATTTT. Translation: CASSPTSGGAGDTQYF. The V call is TRBV18, the J call TRBJ2-3; 13 positions agree with TRBD2. The CDR3 is 16 residues long. With 6 bases clipped from V and 6 bases from J, the junction kept 9 bases outside the gene matches. Germline V gene sequence: CDR1 KGHSH, CDR2 LQKENI.

This chain connects TRBV6-6 to TRBJ1-2; D is possibly TRBD1 (6 bases). With 8 bases removed from V and 4 bases from J, the gap between germline ends came to 17 bases. Germline CDR1 MNHNY, CDR2 SVGAGI (reference sequence). The CDR3 is 14 amino acids. The CDR3, as DNA: TGTGCCAGCCGGCCCCACAGGGAAGCCTATGGCTACACCTTC. This translates into CASRPHREAYGYTF.

This clone occurred a few times. This chain links TRBV4-3 with TRBJ1-6; D unclear. Germline V lookup: CDR1 LGHNA, CDR2 YSLEER. The CDR3 length is 14 residues. V lost 5 bases, J lost 4 bases, and 9 bases lay in between. The CDR3 loop is CASSLGSYNSPLHF. CDR3 coding DNA: TGCGCCAGCAGCTTGGGCAGTTATAATTCACCCCTCCACTTT.

There are a few counts of this clone. The chain is built from TRBV7-9 and TRBJ2-3, with a weak D call TRBD1 (6 bases). The length of the CDR3 is 15 residues. The ends were cut back, 5 bases at V and 5 bases at J, with 17 bases in the middle. The V gene's germline CDR1 is SEHNR and CDR2 FQNEAQ (reference sequence). CDR3 bases: TGTGCCAGCAGCGTATGGGACATCGGGCGAGATACGCAGTATTTT. This sequence encodes CASSVWDIGRDTQYF.

This clone showed up just a few times. The J gene is TRBJ2-6, the V gene TRBV11-2; TRBD1 matches 11 bases. The CDR3 is 19 amino acids. The V segment lost 4 bases and the J segment 0 bases; nucleotides outside the gene matches: 8. CDR1 is SGHAT, CDR2 FQNNGV, per germline. The CDR3 loop is CASSSPTGTGGSGANVLTF. The CDR3 nucleotides are TGTGCCAGCAGCTCCCCTACCGGGACAGGGGGCTCTGGGGCCAACGTCCTGACTTTC.

The chain carries TRBV5-1 and TRBJ2-7; 7 nucleotides agree with TRBD1. Germline V lookup: CDR1 SGHRS, CDR2 YFSETQ. Trimming cost V 2 bases and J 2 bases; bases outside gene matches: 7. The CDR3 sequence is 15 residues long. Here the CDR3 reads CASSLEGQPAYEQYF. CDR3 in DNA: TGCGCCAGCAGCTTAGAGGGACAGCCCGCCTACGAGCAGTACTTC.

This clone came up a few times. This chain uses TRBV9 with TRBJ1-1; maybe TRBD1 (5 bases). Germline V gives CDR1 SGDLS, CDR2 YYNGEE. The CDR3 spans 12 residues. V lost 10 bases and J lost 7, with 17 bases in between. The CDR3 sequence: CAHQEGHLEAFF. For the CDR3, the DNA is TGTGCCCACCAAGAAGGACATCTTGAAGCTTTCTTT.

The rearrangement uses TRBV18 and TRBJ1-2; no clear D. The CDR3 is 17 amino acids. The germline V gene encodes CDR1 KGHSH and CDR2 LQKENI. The ends were cut back, 1 base at V and 2 bases at J, with 17 bases in the middle. Here the CDR3 DNA reads TGTGCCAGCTCACCACGCTTGACGGAGAGATTAAACTATGGCTACACCTTC. Its protein product is CASSPRLTERLNYGYTF.

This chain joins TRBV7-9 and TRBJ2-5, with 9 positions matching TRBD1. Losses at the gene ends were 5 bases for V and 4 bases for J; bases not matched to a gene: 8. The CDR3 covers 15 residues. The V gene's germline CDR1 is SEHNR and CDR2 FQNEAQ (reference sequence). CDR3 coding DNA: TGTGCCAGCAGCACTTTACAGGGGGCGGGAGAGACCCAGTACTTC. Protein product: CASSTLQGAGETQYF.

This clone was found a few times. The chain uses TRBV5-1 and TRBJ1-6; 9 bases match TRBD1. With 7 bases clipped from V and 10 bases from J, the junction kept 12 bases outside the gene matches. This CDR3 has 15 amino acids. Germline CDR1 and CDR2: SGHRS and YFSETQ. The CDR3 DNA sequence: TGCGCCAGCCATATCCCGGGACAGGGTGGATCACCCCTCCACTTT. This gives the protein CASHIPGQGGSPLHF.

This clone has a single count. This chain connects TRBV9 to TRBJ1-2; 12 bases map to TRBD1. The V gene end was trimmed by 0 bases and the J gene end by 8 bases; junction bases not matched to a gene: 5. Per the germline V gene, CDR1 is SGDLS and CDR2 is YYNGEE. This CDR3 has 15 residues. The CDR3 nucleotides are TGTGCCAGCAGCGTAGGGGGACAGGGGGCGCGCGGCTACACCTTC. This translates into CASSVGGQGARGYTF. The full variable domain, in which reference TRBV9 and TRBJ1-2 provide the parts outside the CDR3, is DSGVTQTPKHLITATGQRVTLRCSPRSGDLSVYWYQQSLDQGLQFLIQYYNGEERAKGNILERFSAQQFPDLHSELNLSSLELGDSALYFCASSVGGQGARGYTFGSGTRLTVV.

This chain uses TRBV7-2 with TRBJ1-3; D unresolved. The CDR3 loop spans 14 amino acids. Germline CDR1 and CDR2: SGHTA and FQGNSA. V lost 4 bases to trimming and J lost 4 bases, with 11 bases between them. This CDR3 is CASSSTWPGNTIYF. CDR3 DNA: TGTGCCAGCAGCTCCACATGGCCCGGAAACACCATATATTTT.

This clone turned up a few times. The chain links TRBV5-4 to TRBJ1-2; D is uncertain. The CDR3 runs 14 residues. V was clipped by 0 bases and J by 5 bases, with 11 bases between them. The germline gives CDR1 SGHNT, CDR2 YYREEE (reference sequence). CDR3 bases: TGTGCCAGCAGCTTGGGAGGAAGGTCATATGGCTACACCTTC. This sequence encodes CASSLGGRSYGYTF.

A few counts support this clone. This chain links TRBV5-1 with TRBJ2-4, with TRBD1 matching over 7 bases. The CDR3 has 14 residues. The V gene's germline CDR1 is SGHRS and CDR2 YFSETQ. J gave up 8 bases and V 0 bases, and 5 bases lay outside the gene matches. CDR3 coding DNA: TGCGCCAGCAGCTTGGGACAGGGCGTCGACATTCAGTACTTC. Residues: CASSLGQGVDIQYF.

This clone was found a few times. This chain links TRBV6-5 with TRBJ1-6; D gene unclear. The V gene's germline CDR1 is MNHEY and CDR2 SVGAGI. Trimming removed 0 bases at V and 10 bases at J, with 16 bases between. The CDR3 sequence is 16 residues long. This CDR3 reads CASSYSPAGSESPLHF. CDR3 DNA: TGTGCCAGCAGTTACTCGCCGGCAGGATCGGAATCACCCCTCCACTTT.

This chain links TRBV2 with TRBJ2-3; 11 bases fit TRBD1. J gave up 4 bases and V 10 bases, and 10 bases lay outside the gene matches. CDR3 length: 15 amino acids. Germline CDR1 is SNHLY and CDR2 is FYNNEI. The CDR3, as DNA: TGTGCCACACAGGACAGGGGGCAGGTTGCAGATACGCAGTATTTT. Translating it yields CATQDRGQVADTQYF.

The chain uses TRBV18 and TRBJ1-1; 7 bases line up with TRBD1. CDR3 length equals 14 residues. CDR1 and CDR2 (germline): KGHSH, LQKENI. J was trimmed by 5 bases and V by 6 bases; bases with no gene match: 9. This chain's CDR3 is CASSRQGSITEAFF. Written as DNA, the CDR3 is TGTGCCAGCTCGCGACAGGGCTCGATTACTGAAGCTTTCTTT.

This clone was detected a few times. The chain uses TRBV5-1 and TRBJ2-3, with 8 nucleotides matching TRBD2. V dropped 0 bases and J dropped 2; count of bases not matched to a gene: 5. Germline V gene lookup returns CDR1 SGHRS and CDR2 YFSETQ. The CDR3 is 16 amino acids. In DNA form, the CDR3 reads TGCGCCAGCAGCTTGGGACTAGCGCCGTCCACAGATACGCAGTATTTT. Its protein is CASSLGLAPSTDTQYF. Variable domain in full (rest from reference TRBV5-1 and TRBJ2-3): KAGVTQTPRYLIKTRGQQVTLSCSPISGHRSVSWYQQTPGQGLQFLFEYFSETQRNKGNFPGRFSGRQFSNSRSEMNVSTLELGDSALYLCASSLGLAPSTDTQYFGPGTRLTVL.

This clone turned up a few times. In DNA form, the CDR3 reads TGTGCCAGCTCACCTCTGCACAGGGGGACCGGGGAGCTGTTTTTT. This codes for CASSPLHRGTGELFF. The chain is built from TRBV18 and TRBJ2-2; 8 bases align to TRBD1. After removal of 3 bases from V and 5 bases from J, the junction contained 5 bases not matched to a gene. CDR3 length: 15 residues. Per germline, CDR1 KGHSH and CDR2 LQKENI.

The chain carries TRBV5-6 and TRBJ2-3; no clear D. In germline, CDR1 is SGHDT, CDR2 YYEEEE. V lost 0 bases, J lost 5 bases, and 16 bases lay in between. CDR3 length: 16 amino acids. The CDR3 DNA reads as TGTGCCAGCAGCTTGGTGGTTAGCATCCCGGAAGATACGCAGTATTTT. The encoded protein is CASSLVVSIPEDTQYF.